Listed below are T cell receptor beta chains from one sample, sequenced in a study of blood T cell repertoires in COVID-19. Repertoires were generated with immunoSEQ multiplex PCR, while TCRdb's copy carries only in-frame clones and drops some. The sample holds about half a million clones, 75% to 90% seen once. What was sequenced was PBMCs or T cells enriched from blood (not recorded which). Source of these receptors: a woman between 55 and 75 years old who had recovered from COVID-19. Both conserved end residues are part of each CDR3. Fields, in order: D gene, V gene, J gene, clone size, CDR3 protein, CDR3 DNA. A D gene is named only where the DNA matches it firmly. Part of the rows lack a size; the others show once, few, many or a class for expanded clones.

>TRBD2|TRBV4-1|TRBJ2-1|-
CASSQDQAGGWEQFF
TGCGCCAGCAGCCAAGATCAAGCGGGGGGTTGGGAGCAGTTCTTC
>-|TRBV11-2|TRBJ2-1|-
CASSLARWAGNEQFF
TGTGCCAGCAGCTTAGCCCGGTGGGCGGGAAATGAGCAGTTCTTC
>TRBD1|TRBV28|TRBJ2-7|-
CASSAGTASSYEQYF
TGTGCCAGCAGCGCCGGGACAGCCTCCTCCTACGAGCAGTACTTC
>TRBD1|TRBV6-4|TRBJ1-1|-
CASSSGTGVGGITEAFF
TGTGCCAGCAGTTCCGGGACAGGGGTCGGCGGGATCACTGAAGCTTTCTTT
>-|TRBV5-6|TRBJ1-2|few
CASSFKPPLQVQYGYTF
TGTGCCAGCAGCTTCAAGCCCCCCCTACAGGTGCAGTATGGCTACACCTTC
>-|TRBV5-1|TRBJ1-1|few
CASSLDRLEAFF
TGCGCCAGCAGCTTGGACAGGCTTGAAGCTTTCTTT
>-|TRBV5-5|TRBJ2-4|-
CASSFGGLLAKNIQYF
TGTGCCAGCAGCTTTGGCGGCCTACTAGCCAAAAACATTCAGTACTTC
>TRBD2|TRBV7-8|TRBJ2-1|-
CASSLMAGGPRGEQFF
TGTGCCAGCAGCTTAATGGCGGGGGGGCCTAGGGGTGAGCAGTTCTTC
>TRBD1|TRBV25-1|TRBJ1-4|-
CASGTGASRGEKLFF
TGTGCCAGCGGGACAGGGGCAAGTCGGGGTGAAAAACTGTTTTTT
>-|TRBV12-3/TRBV12-4|TRBJ2-4|-
CASSYGTNGIQYF
TGTGCCAGCAGCTACGGGACAAACGGCATTCAGTACTTC
>TRBD1|TRBV7-2|TRBJ1-2|-
CASSFGQGNNYGYTF
TGTGCCAGCAGCTTCGGACAGGGGAATAACTATGGCTACACCTTC
>-|TRBV6-5|TRBJ1-1|-
CASSYSGSGYTEAFF
TGTGCCAGCAGTTACTCGGGCAGCGGATACACTGAAGCTTTCTTT
>-|TRBV15|TRBJ1-1|-
CATSREKGVFEAFF
TGTGCCACCAGCAGAGAGAAGGGGGTCTTTGAAGCTTTCTTT
>TRBD1|TRBV5-1|TRBJ2-1|-
CASSPGTGGSREQFF
TGCGCCAGCAGCCCCGGGACAGGGGGTTCGCGTGAGCAGTTCTTC
>-|TRBV6-5|TRBJ1-2|-
CASVWTPGGYTF
TGTGCCAGCGTGTGGACTCCAGGTGGCTACACCTTC
>TRBD1|TRBV7-8|TRBJ1-2|-
CASSPGQGLDYGYTF
TGTGCCAGCAGCCCGGGACAGGGGCTCGACTATGGCTACACCTTC
>-|TRBV2|TRBJ1-6|-
CASSAPRRRQASITSSYNSPLHF
TGTGCCAGCAGCGCCCCCCGAAGACGACAGGCATCAATCACTAGCTCCTATAATTCACCCCTCCACTTT
>-|TRBV5-1|TRBJ2-3|-
CASSWGTGSGTDTQYF
TGCGCCAGCAGCTGGGGAACAGGGTCGGGCACAGATACGCAGTATTTT
>-|TRBV19|TRBJ1-5|-
CASSWSGTTHQPQHF
TGTGCCAGTAGCTGGTCCGGGACAACTCATCAGCCCCAGCATTTT
>-|TRBV24-1|TRBJ1-5|-
CATHSGGWNQPQHF
TGTGCCACCCATTCGGGAGGGTGGAATCAGCCCCAGCATTTT
>TRBD1|TRBV5-8|TRBJ2-7|-
CASSYGTGAPNEQYF
TGTGCCAGCAGCTACGGGACAGGGGCCCCCAACGAGCAGTACTTC
>-|TRBV2|TRBJ1-1|once
CASRTVSLLEAFF
TGTGCCAGCAGGACAGTCAGCTTACTAGAAGCTTTCTTT
>-|TRBV11-3|TRBJ1-1|-
CASSLNTEAFF
TGTGCCAGCAGCCTCAACACTGAAGCTTTCTTT
>-|TRBV5-1|TRBJ2-5|-
CASSLTGTWEETQYF
TGCGCCAGCAGCTTGACGGGGACTTGGGAAGAGACCCAGTACTTC
>TRBD2|TRBV4-1|TRBJ2-5|once
CASSQVTSGGPQETQYF
TGCGCCAGCAGCCAAGTTACTAGCGGGGGGCCGCAAGAGACCCAGTACTTC
>TRBD1|TRBV7-9|TRBJ1-2|-
CASSSSGQGLEMGYGYTF
TGTGCCAGCAGCTCGTCGGGACAGGGTTTGGAGATGGGGTATGGCTACACCTTC
>-|TRBV2|TRBJ2-6|-
CASSQTRVSELPGANVLTF
TGTGCCAGCAGTCAGACCAGGGTGTCGGAGCTCCCTGGGGCCAACGTCCTGACTTTC
>-|TRBV2|TRBJ1-1|-
CASSWQAIEAFF
TGTGCCAGCAGTTGGCAGGCAATTGAAGCTTTCTTT
>TRBD1|TRBV2|TRBJ1-5|few
CASRPGQGRSQPQHF
TGTGCCAGCAGACCGGGACAGGGAAGAAGTCAGCCCCAGCATTTT
>-|TRBV19|TRBJ2-7|-
CASSVTATYEQYF
TGTGCCAGTAGTGTTACAGCCACCTACGAGCAGTACTTC
>TRBD2|TRBV5-1|TRBJ2-1|-
CASSIGLDNEQFF
TGCGCCAGCAGCATCGGACTAGACAATGAGCAGTTCTTC
>TRBD2|TRBV5-4|TRBJ2-1|-
CASSPQSLAGGHNEQFF
TGTGCCAGCAGCCCCCAATCACTAGCGGGGGGGCATAATGAGCAGTTCTTC
>-|TRBV10-2|TRBJ1-1|-
CASSVGGTGTEAFF
TGCGCCAGCTCCGTGGGGGGTACGGGAACTGAAGCTTTCTTT
>TRBD1|TRBV2|TRBJ1-2|-
CASSERTGFDGYTF
TGTGCCAGCAGTGAGAGGACAGGGTTCGATGGCTACACCTTC
>-|TRBV5-1|TRBJ1-2|-
CASSLQTGYGYTF
TGCGCCAGCAGCTTGCAAACCGGCTATGGCTACACCTTC
>TRBD1|TRBV7-9|TRBJ1-4|-
CASSTDRGDSEKLFF
TGTGCCAGCAGCACCGACAGGGGAGATAGCGAAAAACTGTTTTTT
>-|TRBV2|TRBJ2-2|once
CASRAGPANTGELFF
TGTGCCAGCAGGGCGGGGCCTGCGAACACCGGGGAGCTGTTTTTT